This TCR beta chain was obtained from a study of blood T cell repertoires in COVID-19 (TCRdb year 2020). About the study as a whole: Collaborator samples came from the United States, Italy and Spain and covered acute and convalescent phases of COVID-19. The repertoires were made available in a free public database intended to serve as a resource for research on the immune response to SARS-CoV-2. The dataset comprised deeply sampled blood TCRbeta repertoires from subjects exposed to, actively infected with, or recovered from COVID-19. Samples came from the ongoing ImmuneRACE study (first 160 participants) plus 1,254 subjects from 6 global collaborators. The sample metadata nearly always contained a de-identified subject ID, COVID-19 status, age in years and sex. Where available, HLA class I and class II types were obtained from metadata supplied by the sample provider rather than from assay-based typing. The prospective study material was composed of cDNA or gDNA derived from T cells, B-cell-depleted T cells, or PBMCs.

Whole blood was collected in K2EDTA tubes by collaborating institutions according to the institutions' own protocols. For TCRbeta analysis, collaborators shipped samples as frozen whole blood, isolated PBMCs, or DNA extracted from either of those sample types. On the study overall, not on this receptor specifically: How much clinical and demographic metadata was included differed by source and by participant, and the metadata was provided uncurated.

V is cut by 0 bases and J by 8 bases, and the space between the germline ends is 9 bases. The CDR1 and CDR2 encoded by the germline V gene are SGDLS and YYNGEE. The CDR3 holds 14 amino acids from the cysteine to the phenylalanine. Just the 42-base CDR3 DNA is kept, in frame starting at base 1. Regarding this clone: It lacks a known antigen. Base qualities are not provided; no much larger clone lies one nucleotide away.

The immunoSEQ Assay, a bias-controlled multiplex PCR, was used to amplify TCRbeta CDR3 regions from genomic DNA. The authors' pipeline ran thus. Within the assay, amplification of reference gene primers was used to estimate how many nucleated cells each sample contained. To quantify the absolute abundance of each unique TCRbeta CDR3 rearrangement, sequence reads were collapsed and filtered. For each sample, productive Simpson clonality was calculated by taking the square root of Simpson's diversity index across productive rearrangements. Sourced from immuneACCESS, this table was stored by TCRdb with only in-frame sequences that have V and J called. A share of the clones is absent; for the studies checked, an unresolved V gene accounts for under half, and the remainder has no known explanation. The V and J calls and clone size were taken over from that table, and D and trimming were inferred from the DNA. The sample yields fewer than 150,000 clones; about four fifths were counted once. The ten largest clones add up to about 13% of the sample.

The chain links TRBV9 with TRBJ1-6, with no confidently assigned D gene. This sequence originates from a human donor in a cohort sampled during active COVID-19. Sequencing input: peripheral blood. The nucleotide sequence reads as follows: TGTGCCAGCAGCGTAGGGGAGGAGGATTCACCCCTCCACTTT. It is translated as CASSVGEEDSPLHF.